This TCR beta chain was profiled in a study of CD8+ T cells in alopecia areata. Details on this clone: Its matching antigen is unknown.

The authors extracted RNA and reverse transcribed it into cDNA as the sequencing template. Measured with immunoSEQ multiplex PCR; TCRdb has only the in-frame clones, and not every one. This table has a few hundred thousand clones, roughly two fifths appearing once. V dropped 5 bases and J dropped 3; count of bases not matched to a gene: 7. CDR3 length: 14 residues. The germline CDR1 and CDR2 sequences are SGHVS and FNYEAQ. The treatment here: oral pan-JAK inhibitor, 5-10 mg twice daily. Study-level findings and limits: Expanded CD8+ clones among the top 100, and scalp clonality, were significantly decreased by tofacitinib. There were also resident alphabeta T cells of normal skin sequenced in scalp samples. Since there was just one nonresponder, nobody can yet say how baseline CD8+ expansion ties to response.

V and J are TRBV7-6 and TRBJ2-7, with 7 bases fitting TRBD1. The source is a human donor with alopecia areata. Sequenced here: CD4+ T cells sorted from blood, sampled at roughly week 30, from a patient treated with tofacitinib. This CDR3 is CASSPARQGYEQYF. CDR3 DNA sequence: TGTGCCAGCAGCCCCGCCCGACAGGGCTACGAGCAGTACTTC.